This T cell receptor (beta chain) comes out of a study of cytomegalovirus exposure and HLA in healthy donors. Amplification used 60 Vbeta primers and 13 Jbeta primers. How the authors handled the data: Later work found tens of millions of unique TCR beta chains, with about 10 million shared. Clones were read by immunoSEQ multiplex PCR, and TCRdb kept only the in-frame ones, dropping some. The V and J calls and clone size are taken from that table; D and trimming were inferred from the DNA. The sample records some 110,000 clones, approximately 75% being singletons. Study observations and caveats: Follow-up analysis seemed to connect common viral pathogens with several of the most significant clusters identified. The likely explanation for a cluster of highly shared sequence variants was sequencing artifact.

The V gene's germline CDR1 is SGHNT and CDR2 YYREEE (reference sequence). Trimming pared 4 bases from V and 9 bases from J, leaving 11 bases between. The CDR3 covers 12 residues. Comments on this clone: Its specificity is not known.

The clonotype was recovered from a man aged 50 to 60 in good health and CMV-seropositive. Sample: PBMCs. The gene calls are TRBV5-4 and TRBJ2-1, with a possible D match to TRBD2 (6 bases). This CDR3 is CASSRWRGEQFF. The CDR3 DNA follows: TGTGCCAGCAGCCGATGGAGGGGTGAGCAGTTCTTC.